Following are 5 T cell receptor beta chains from one sample sequenced in a study of T cells in Graves' hyperthyroidism and ophthalmopathy. The investigators amplified TCR beta CDR3 regions from RNA transcripts. Initially, a first-round RT-PCR of the TCR CDR3 employed the HTBI primer set. From the multiplex PCR reads, TCRdb called clonotypes with MiXCR, one entry per CDR3 protein. The table shows roughly 250,000 distinct CDR3 sequences, with just over 14% occurring only once. Sequenced sample: blood. The receptor source for this set is a woman between 40 and 55 years old with Graves' hyperthyroidism that later progressed to Graves' ophthalmopathy.

The table lists this clonotype with many counts. A much larger clone lies a single base off, so this may be a read error. V is TRBV12-3 or TRBV12-4 and J is TRBJ2-3, with unresolved D. Trimming pared 3 bases from V and 8 bases from J, leaving 15 bases between. CDR3 size: 14 residues. This CDR3 reads CASSLGSPYGTQYF. As DNA, the CDR3 is TGTGCCAGCAGTTTGGGCAGCCCTTACGGTACGCAGTATTTT.

In the case of this clonotype: In this CDR3 the conserved last residue, phenylalanine or tryptophan, is missing, so a read error is likely. The rearrangement uses TRBV14 and TRBJ1-6; TRBD1 might be the D (5 bases). The V end was cut by 1 base, the J end by 10 bases, with 11 bases between. The CDR3 is 14 residues long. Germline V CDR1 and CDR2: SGHDN, FVKESK. The CDR3: CASSQGRGVSPLHL. CDR3 sequence (DNA): TGTGCCAGCAGCCAAGGTCGGGGGGTATCACCCCTCCACCTT.

Many counts were recorded for this clonotype. This chain joins TRBV3-1 and TRBJ2-7; no clear D. Germline-derived CDR1 and CDR2 are LGHDT and YNNKEL (reference sequence). This CDR3 has 13 residues. With 0 bases removed from V and 6 bases from J, the gap between germline ends came to 9 bases. CDR3 bases: TGTGCCAGCAGCCAAGATCTTCTCTCCGAGCAGTACTTC. As protein: CASSQDLLSEQYF.

This clonotype has ten or more counts. V usage is TRBV20-1 and J usage is TRBJ2-5; 16 positions agree with TRBD2. Germline CDR1 reads DFQATT; CDR2 reads SNEGSKA (reference sequence). V lost 7 bases, J lost 9 bases, and 8 bases stayed unmatched. The CDR3 covers 14 residues. CDR3 DNA: TGCAGTGTTGAGCCGGGACTAGCGGGAGGGCCCCAGTACTTC. Its protein is CSVEPGLAGGPQYF.

Comment on this clonotype: Without the conserved terminal phenylalanine or tryptophan, this CDR3 likely stems from a read error. The chain uses TRBV11-2 and TRBJ2-1, with a weak D call TRBD2 (6 bases). The V gene's germline CDR1 is SGHAT and CDR2 FQNNGV. Trimming stripped 10 bases from V and 1 base from J, with 8 bases between. This CDR3 is 12 amino acids long. In DNA form, the CDR3 reads TGTGCCAACGGGGGATCCTACAATGAGCAGTTCTAC. Translating it yields CANGGSYNEQFY.